This TCR beta chain was identified in a study of blood T cell repertoires in COVID-19 (dated by TCRdb to 2018 to 2021). Looking at the study overall: Samples covering the acute and convalescent phases of COVID-19 were provided by collaborators in the United States, Italy and Spain. The material from the prospective study consisted of cDNA or gDNA derived from T cells, B-cell-depleted T cells, or PBMCs. Subjects who had been exposed to COVID-19, were actively infected with it, or had recovered from it provided the deeply sampled blood TCRbeta repertoires that made up the dataset. A freely available public database, intended as a resource for researchers studying the immune response to SARS-CoV-2, is where the repertoires were released. Samples came from the ongoing ImmuneRACE study (first 160 participants) plus 1,254 subjects from 6 global collaborators. A de-identified subject ID, COVID-19 status, age in years and sex were almost always included in the sample metadata. Where available, HLA class I and class II types were obtained from metadata supplied by the sample provider rather than from assay-based typing. On the study overall, not on this receptor specifically: How much clinical and demographic metadata was included differed by source and by participant, and the metadata was provided uncurated.

Including cysteine and phenylalanine, the CDR3 has 15 amino acids. The sequence is cut down to CDR3 DNA, 45 bases in frame from base 1. The germline ends are 16 bases apart after V is trimmed by 2 bases and J by 8 bases. The germline V gene (reference sequence) supplies CDR1 LNHDA and CDR2 SQIVND. Participants in the prospective study were enrolled through a virtual design, were aged about 18 to 90 years, and lived in approximately 25 United States geographic areas. In the prospective study, participants were assigned to cohorts based on the clinical history participants reported in a screening survey and a study questionnaire. A participant counted as exposed if, within 2 weeks of entering the study, that participant had been in contact with someone who had a PCR-confirmed or clinician-diagnosed COVID-19 case. In the prospective study, mobile phlebotomists collected whole blood, serum and a nasopharyngeal or oropharyngeal swab from each participant. Prospective study participants could optionally give additional blood draws and questionnaires over a roughly two-month period. Blood samples from the prospective study were shipped frozen or at room temperature prior to DNA extraction.

Turning to this clone: Its specific antigen is unknown. Base quality data are lacking; no much larger clone is found one base away.

TCRbeta CDR3 regions were amplified from genomic DNA by means of the immunoSEQ Assay, a bias-controlled multiplex PCR. Regarding the original processing steps: Nucleated cell counts per sample were estimated from amplification of reference gene primers within the assay. To quantify the absolute abundance of each unique TCRbeta CDR3 rearrangement, sequence reads were collapsed and filtered. For each sample, productive Simpson clonality was calculated as the square root of Simpson's diversity index over productive rearrangements. TCRdb's version of the immuneACCESS table is confined to in-frame rearrangements and falls short of the full clone set. An unresolved V gene accounts for under half of the shortfall where checked; the remainder is of unknown origin. Clone size and the V and J calls come from that table; the DNA yielded D and trimming. This sample comprises roughly 250,000 clones, approximately 90% of them detected only once. 0.87% of the sample goes to the ten largest clones.

Material for sequencing was PBMCs or T cells enriched from blood (not recorded which). This TCR derives from a man in his fifties who had been exposed to COVID-19. This chain is built from TRBV19 and TRBJ2-1; a weak D assignment points to TRBD2 (5 bases agree). The CDR3 region reads CASSIRFGVPHEQFF. The sequence in DNA is TGTGCCAGTAGTATACGTTTCGGGGTCCCCCATGAGCAGTTCTTC. Beyond the CDR3, the reference TRBV19 and TRBJ2-1 genes provide the residues; the full variable domain reads: DGGITQSPKYLFRKEGQNVTLSCEQNLNHDAMYWYRQDPGQGLRLIYYSQIVNDFQKGDIAEGYSVSREKKESFPLTVTSAQKNPTAFYLCASSIRFGVPHEQFFGPGTRLTVL.